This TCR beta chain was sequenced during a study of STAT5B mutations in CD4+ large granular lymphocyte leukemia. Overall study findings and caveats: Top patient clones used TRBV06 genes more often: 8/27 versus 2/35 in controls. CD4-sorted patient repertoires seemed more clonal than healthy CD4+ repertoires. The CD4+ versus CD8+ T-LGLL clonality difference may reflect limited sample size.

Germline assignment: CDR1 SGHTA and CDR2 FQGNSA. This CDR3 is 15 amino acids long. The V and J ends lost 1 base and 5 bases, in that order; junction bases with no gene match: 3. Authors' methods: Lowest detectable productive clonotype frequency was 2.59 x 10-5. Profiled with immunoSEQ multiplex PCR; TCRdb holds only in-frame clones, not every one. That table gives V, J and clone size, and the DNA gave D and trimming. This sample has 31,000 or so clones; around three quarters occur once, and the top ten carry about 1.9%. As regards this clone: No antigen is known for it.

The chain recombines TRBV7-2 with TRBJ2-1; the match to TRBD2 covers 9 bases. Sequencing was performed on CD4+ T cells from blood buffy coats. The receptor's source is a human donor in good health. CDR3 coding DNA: TGTGCCAGCAGCTTAGTTAGCGGGGGAAACAATGAGCAGTTCTTC. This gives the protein CASSLVSGGNNEQFF.